These 15 T cell receptor beta chains share one sample of origin, sequenced in a study of blood T cell repertoires in COVID-19. Measured with immunoSEQ multiplex PCR; TCRdb has only the in-frame clones, and not every one. The sample comprises hundreds of thousands of clones, about 91% of which are singletons, and roughly 6% rests with the top ten. The sample taken for sequencing was peripheral blood. These receptors were taken from a woman under 40 with COVID-19, enrolled during active disease.

The CDR3 DNA reads as TGTGCCAGCAGTTGGGTAGCGGGAGCACACAATGAGCAGTTCTTC. Translating gives CASSWVAGAHNEQFF. V gene TRBV25-1 combines with J gene TRBJ2-1, with 9 bases identical to TRBD2. The CDR3 has 15 amino acids. V was clipped by 5 bases and J by 5 bases; unmatched bases: 7. The germline gives CDR1 MGHDK, CDR2 SYGVNS.

This chain connects TRBV6-2 or TRBV6-3 to TRBJ2-2; 11 bases agree with TRBD2. The junction had 3 bases not matched to a gene; V was cut back by 5 bases and J by 4 bases. In germline, CDR1 is MNHEY, CDR2 SVGEGT. The CDR3 is 15 residues long. The DNA for the CDR3 is TGTGCCAGCAGTATAGGACTAGCGGGCACCGGGGAGCTGTTTTTT. Its translation is CASSIGLAGTGELFF.

The J gene is TRBJ2-3, the V gene TRBV7-2; 9 bases fit TRBD2. Germline CDR1 SGHTA, CDR2 FQGNSA. The junction had 6 bases not matched to a gene; V was cut back by 1 base and J by 7 bases. The CDR3 is 15 residues long. The CDR3, as DNA: TGTGCCAGCAGCTTAGGCGGGGGGGGGTGGAATACGCAGTATTTT. It specifies CASSLGGGGWNTQYF.

The V and J genes are TRBV15 and TRBJ2-3; 7 bases are shared with TRBD2. Looked up from germline, CDR1 is LNHNV and CDR2 is YYDKDF (reference sequence). CDR3 length: 17 amino acids. The V and J ends lost 0 bases and 2 bases, in that order; junction bases with no gene match: 8. CDR3 loop: CATSREGASGPTDTQYF. DNA of the CDR3: TGTGCCACCAGCAGAGAAGGGGCTAGCGGACCCACAGATACGCAGTATTTT. Using reference TRBV15 and TRBJ2-3 for the parts outside the CDR3, the full variable domain is DAMVIQNPRYQVTQFGKPVTLSCSQTLNHNVMYWYQQKSSQAPKLLFHYYDKDFNNEADTPDNFQSRRPNTSFCFLDIRSPGLGDTAMYLCATSREGASGPTDTQYFGPGTRLTVL.

In this sample, this clone turned up a few times. The chain is built from TRBV6-5 and TRBJ1-1, with 9 bases matching TRBD1. The CDR3 has 14 amino acids. From germline, CDR1 is MNHEY and CDR2 SVGAGI. Trimming took 6 bases from V and 6 from J; bases not matched to a gene: 8. The CDR3: CASSNRDRVSEAFF. In DNA form, the CDR3 reads TGTGCCAGCAGCAACCGGGACAGGGTATCTGAAGCTTTCTTT.

V and J are TRBV15 and TRBJ1-3, with a weak D call TRBD1 (5 bases). Germline V CDR1 and CDR2: LNHNV, YYDKDF (reference sequence). Trimming pared 0 bases from V and 2 bases from J, leaving 8 bases between. The CDR3 contains 15 residues. The DNA of the CDR3 is TGTGCCACCAGCAGAGACAGGGCGACTGGAAACACCATATATTTT. Translation: CATSRDRATGNTIYF.

This clone was counted only a few times. This sample also contains other DNA sequences that code for the same CDR3. The chain combines TRBV6-6 with TRBJ2-5; 13 bases fit TRBD2. V gave up 2 bases and J gave up 3 bases; unmatched junction bases: 3. This CDR3 has 16 residues. Germline values: CDR1 MNHNY, CDR2 SVGAGI (reference sequence). CDR3 region: CASSYPGLAGEETQYF. CDR3 DNA: TGTGCCAGCAGTTACCCAGGACTAGCGGGAGAAGAGACCCAGTACTTC.

The rearrangement joins TRBV6-1 to TRBJ1-2, with 8 bases that match TRBD1. There are 16 residues in the CDR3. The trim removed 4 bases at V and 4 bases at J, leaving 11 bases unmatched. Per the germline V gene, CDR1 is MNHNS and CDR2 is SASEGT. CDR3 bases: TGTGCCAGCAGTGTGGCGCAGGGGGCGGTGAGCTATGGCTACACCTTC. Protein: CASSVAQGAVSYGYTF.

This clone was seen more than once but under ten times. The rearrangement uses TRBV12-5 and TRBJ2-3; possibly TRBD1 for D (6 bases). V shed 5 bases and J shed 0 bases, with 9 bases lying between them. The CDR3 totals 14 residues. Per the germline V gene, CDR1 is LGHNT and CDR2 is FRNRAP. The CDR3, as DNA: TGTGCTAGTGGTGGACAGAGGAGCACAGATACGCAGTATTTT. Encoded protein: CASGGQRSTDTQYF.

V gene TRBV19 combines with J gene TRBJ2-1; D is possibly TRBD2 (7 bases). V was shortened by 6 bases and J by 6 bases, with 12 bases between the two germline ends. There are 13 residues in the CDR3. Germline CDR1 LNHDA, CDR2 SQIVND (reference sequence). CDR3 protein: CASRGGLSNEQFF. In DNA form, the CDR3 reads TGTGCCAGTAGGGGGGGGCTGAGCAATGAGCAGTTCTTC.

This clone has only one observation. This chain links TRBV2 with TRBJ2-5; D may be TRBD2 (5 bases). Germline values: CDR1 SNHLY, CDR2 FYNNEI. The CDR3 extends over 16 amino acids. The V end was cut by 8 bases, the J end by 5 bases, with 24 bases between. CDR3 amino acids: CASDRLARLAGETQYF. The CDR3 DNA reads as TGTGCCAGCGATCGTTTAGCGAGGCTCGCTGGGGAGACCCAGTACTTC.

The V gene is TRBV3-1 (or the pseudogene TRBV3-2), the J gene TRBJ2-2, with a weak D call TRBD1 (6 bases). Germline V gives CDR1 LGHDT, CDR2 YNNKEL (reference sequence). The length of the CDR3 is 15 residues. With 1 base removed from V and 7 bases from J, the gap between germline ends came to 13 bases. CDR3 nucleotide sequence: TGTGCCAGCAGCCAAGCCGGCCAGGGGATCGGGGAGCTGTTTTTT. Encoded protein: CASSQAGQGIGELFF.

V is TRBV7-6 and J is TRBJ2-1; 8 bases line up with TRBD2. The CDR3 is made up of 17 amino acids. Germline CDR1 is SGHVS and CDR2 is FNYEAQ. The V and J ends lost 1 base and 0 bases, in that order; junction bases with no gene match: 5. CDR3 nucleotides: TGTGCCAGCAGCTTAGATCTAGCGGGTCGCTCCTACAATGAGCAGTTCTTC. It specifies CASSLDLAGRSYNEQFF.

The chain recombines TRBV7-9 with TRBJ2-7; 8 positions agree with TRBD1. V lost 0 bases and J lost 9; bases outside the gene matches: 1. This CDR3 is 12 amino acids long. The germline CDR1 and CDR2 sequences are SEHNR and FQNEAQ (reference sequence). The DNA for the CDR3 is TGTGCCAGCAGCTTAGCGGGGACAGGGCAGTACTTC. This encodes CASSLAGTGQYF.

The rearrangement uses TRBV7-2 and TRBJ2-5; the match to TRBD1 covers 9 bases. J was trimmed by 3 bases and V by 5 bases; bases with no gene match: 7. Germline V gene sequence: CDR1 SGHTA, CDR2 FQGNSA. The CDR3 has 15 residues. The CDR3 loop is CASSLTGTGKETQYF. The CDR3 DNA reads as TGTGCCAGCAGCCTGACCGGGACAGGGAAAGAGACCCAGTACTTC.